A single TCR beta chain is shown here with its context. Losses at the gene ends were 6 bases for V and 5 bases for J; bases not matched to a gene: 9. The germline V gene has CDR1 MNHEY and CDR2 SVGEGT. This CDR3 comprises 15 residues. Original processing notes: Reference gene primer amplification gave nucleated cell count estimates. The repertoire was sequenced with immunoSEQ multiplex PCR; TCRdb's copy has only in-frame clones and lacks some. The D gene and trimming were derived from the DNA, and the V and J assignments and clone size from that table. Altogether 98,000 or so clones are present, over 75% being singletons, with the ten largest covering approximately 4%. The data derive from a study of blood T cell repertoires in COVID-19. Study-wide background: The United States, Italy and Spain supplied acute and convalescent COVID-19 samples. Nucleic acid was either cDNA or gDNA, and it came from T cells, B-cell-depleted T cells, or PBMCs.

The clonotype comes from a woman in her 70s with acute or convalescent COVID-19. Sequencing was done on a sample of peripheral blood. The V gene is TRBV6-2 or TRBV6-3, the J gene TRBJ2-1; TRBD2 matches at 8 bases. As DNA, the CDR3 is TGTGCCAGCAGACCTCGGGGGGGGTATAACAATGAGCAGTTCTTC. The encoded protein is CASRPRGGYNNEQFF.